A single sample is the source of the 19 T cell receptor beta chains below, sequenced in a study of blood T cells in healthy people across ages. For the second PCR, which ran for about 6 to 11 cycles, a sample-barcoded 5' primer and a J-beta primer mix were used. TCRdb re-analysed the 5' RACE reads in MiXCR, keeping a single row per CDR3 protein. In the table there are over 1,500,000 distinct CDR3 sequences, 35% to 50% of which are singletons. Input material: blood. The receptors were sampled from a human donor in good health.

This clonotype was detected only a few times. V and J are TRBV5-5 and TRBJ1-2; D not resolved. Per the germline V gene, CDR1 is SGHKS and CDR2 is YYEKEE (reference sequence). The ends were cut back, 4 bases at V and 13 bases at J, with 20 bases in the middle. CDR3 length: 13 amino acids. CDR3 sequence: CASSPQVPPVCTF. The CDR3 DNA is TGTGCCAGCAGCCCTCAGGTGCCCCCGGTTTGCACCTTC. The full variable domain, in which reference TRBV5-5 and TRBJ1-2 provide the parts outside the CDR3, is DAGVTQSPTHLIKTRGQQVTLRCSPISGHKSVSWYQQVLGQGPQFIFQYYEKEERGRGNFPDRFSARQFPNYSSELNVNALLLGDSALYLCASSPQVPPVCTFGSGTRLTVV.

This clonotype has a handful of counts. V gene TRBV15 combines with J gene TRBJ2-1; 7 bases fit TRBD1. The CDR3 loop spans 15 amino acids. V was clipped by 1 base and J by 7 bases; unmatched bases: 7. Germline CDR1 reads LNHNV; CDR2 reads YYDKDF (reference sequence). The CDR3 sequence: CATSRGVGTENEQFF. The CDR3 bases are TGTGCCACCAGCAGAGGAGTTGGGACAGAGAATGAGCAGTTCTTC.

The chain carries TRBV7-2 and TRBJ2-3; a weak D match, TRBD1 (7 bases). CDR3 length: 19 amino acids. Germline V lookup: CDR1 SGHTA, CDR2 FQGNSA. V was trimmed by 5 bases and J by 4 bases, leaving 28 bases between them. In nucleotides, the CDR3 is TGTGCCAGCAGCGACCAGGGCGGAGGGGGCCCCACCCGGGCAGATACGCAGTATTTT. It codes for CASSDQGGGGPTRADTQYF.

This clonotype was counted only a few times. The rearrangement links TRBV29-1 to TRBJ2-1; D gene ambiguous. CDR3 length equals 15 residues. V dropped 1 base and J dropped 0 bases, with 10 bases sitting between them. The germline V gene has CDR1 SQVTM and CDR2 ANQGSEA. CDR3 in DNA: TGCAGCGTTGAAGGGATTGGCCCCTCCTACAATGAGCAGTTCTTC. Protein sequence: CSVEGIGPSYNEQFF.

This chain links TRBV7-6 with TRBJ1-6, with a possible D match to TRBD1 (5 bases). This CDR3 has 16 residues. In germline, CDR1 is SGHVS, CDR2 FNYEAQ. V lost 1 base, J lost 7 bases, and 14 bases lay in between. In DNA, the CDR3 is TGTGCCAGCAGCTTAGTCGACCGAAGGGGAAATTCACCCCTCCACTTT. Translation gives CASSLVDRRGNSPLHF.

This sequence joins TRBV12-3 or TRBV12-4 and TRBJ1-1; D remains ambiguous. The CDR3 is 15 residues long. Trimming cost V 7 bases and J 7 bases, with 22 bases left between them. CDR3 nucleotides: TGTGCCAGCACCGATGGGCGGGGAGGAATGAGTGAAGCTTTCTTT. Its translation: CASTDGRGGMSEAFF.

In this sample, this clonotype turned up a few times. The chain employs TRBV28 and TRBJ1-2, with D perhaps TRBD1 (5 bases). This CDR3 is built from 14 residues. The germline CDR1 and CDR2 sequences are MDHEN and SYDVKM. Trimming took 2 bases from V and 7 from J, leaving 14 bases between them. The CDR3 coding sequence is TGTGCCAGCAGTTTAAGTTTTCGTGGGACTGGCTACACCTTC. It codes for CASSLSFRGTGYTF.

The rearrangement uses TRBV20-1 and TRBJ2-7, with unresolved D. The CDR3 covers 14 residues. With 1 base removed from V and 0 bases from J, the gap between germline ends came to 10 bases. Germline loops: CDR1 DFQATT, CDR2 SNEGSKA (reference sequence). The CDR3 DNA reads as TGCAGTGCTAGAGGTCTTCCCGCCTCCTACGAGCAGTACTTC. Translated, it gives CSARGLPASYEQYF.

This clonotype was observed a handful of times. The V call is TRBV6-1, the J call TRBJ2-6; maybe TRBD1 (5 bases). The CDR3 has 17 residues. Germline loops: CDR1 MNHNS, CDR2 SASEGT. V was cut by 7 bases and J by 0 bases, with 16 bases left in between. The CDR3 here is CASTQGWGYSGANVLTF. The CDR3 coding sequence is TGTGCCAGCACCCAGGGTTGGGGTTACTCTGGGGCCAACGTCCTGACTTTC.

V and J are TRBV6-2 or TRBV6-3 and TRBJ2-5; 8 bases agree with TRBD1. The CDR3 has 13 amino acids. The germline CDR1 and CDR2 sequences are MNHEY and SVGEGT. V trimming: 7 bases; J trimming: 5 bases; junction bases outside the gene matches: 6. CDR3 sequence (DNA): TGTGCCAGCACCAGGGGGCATGAGGAGACCCAGTACTTC. It translates to CASTRGHEETQYF.

Concerning this clonotype itself: One base away lies a much larger clone, so this may be a sequencing read error. This rearrangement joins TRBV6-2 or TRBV6-3 to TRBJ2-7, with D possibly matching TRBD1 (6 bases). The length of the CDR3 is 14 residues. Germline V gene sequence: CDR1 MNHEY, CDR2 SVGEGT. The CDR3 nucleotides are TGTGCCGGCAGTTACCGGGGACATTACTACGAGCAGTACTTC. It yields the protein CAGSYRGHYYEQYF.

In regard to this clonotype: At one end the junction does not follow the germline gene, possibly because of a read error. The gene calls are TRBV4-3 and TRBJ2-7, with D tentatively TRBD1 (6 bases). CDR3 size: 19 residues. Germline CDR1 and CDR2: LGHNA and YSLEER. CDR3 DNA: TGCGCCAGCAACCAAGATCGGAGAGGGGGAAGAAGTGTGACCTACGAGCAGTACTTC. The encoded protein is CASNQDRRGGRSVTYEQYF.

The rearrangement links TRBV28 to TRBJ1-1; D perhaps matches TRBD1 (5 bases). This CDR3 region has 12 residues. The germline V gene has CDR1 MDHEN and CDR2 SYDVKM. The ends were cut back, 2 bases at V and 13 bases at J, with 14 bases in the middle. The CDR3 region is CASSLAGGGDFF. In DNA, the CDR3 is TGTGCCAGCAGTTTAGCGGGCGGGGGGGATTTCTTT. Using reference TRBV28 and TRBJ1-1 for the parts outside the CDR3, the full variable domain is DVKVTQSSRYLVKRTGEKVFLECVQDMDHENMFWYRQDPGLGLRLIYFSYDVKMKEKGDIPEGYSVSREKKERFSLILESASTNQTSMYLCASSLAGGGDFFGQGTRLTVV.

The rearrangement links TRBV20-1 to TRBJ1-1, with D perhaps TRBD1 (6 bases). Trimming pared 0 bases from V and 6 bases from J, leaving 14 bases between. The germline gives CDR1 DFQATT, CDR2 SNEGSKA (reference sequence). CDR3 length equals 14 residues. CDR3 DNA sequence: TGCAGTGCTAGAGATCGGCAGGGGTATGCTGAAGCTTTCTTT. Protein: CSARDRQGYAEAFF.

There are a few counts of this clonotype. The chain is built from TRBV29-1 and TRBJ2-7; tentatively, D is TRBD2 (5 bases). V was trimmed by 1 base and J by 5 bases, leaving 9 bases between them. CDR3 length: 12 amino acids. Germline assignment: CDR1 SQVTM and CDR2 ANQGSEA. CDR3 amino acids: CSVEGRTDEQYF. DNA of the CDR3: TGCAGCGTTGAAGGGAGGACGGACGAGCAGTACTTC.

V gene TRBV6-2 or TRBV6-3 combines with J gene TRBJ2-4; the D gene is possibly TRBD2 (6 bases). V lost 5 bases, J lost 13 bases, and 21 bases lay in between. In germline, CDR1 is MNHEY, CDR2 SVGEGT. The CDR3 length is 14 residues. In DNA, the CDR3 is TGTGCCAGCAGTCACAGGACTCCCACGGGGGAGCAGTACTTC. It codes for CASSHRTPTGEQYF.

The chain has TRBV4-2 and TRBJ2-1; 9 positions agree with TRBD2. This CDR3 is built from 17 residues. Trimming at V came to 2 bases and at J to 1 base, leaving 6 bases not matched to a gene. Germline loops: CDR1 LGHNA, CDR2 YNFKEQ. The CDR3 is CASSQSLAGVSYNEQFF. The CDR3, as DNA: TGTGCCAGCAGCCAATCATTAGCGGGGGTTTCCTACAATGAGCAGTTCTTC.

The sample holds a few counts of this clonotype. Compared with germline, one end of the junction differs, possibly owing to a read error. The V and J genes are TRBV6-1 and TRBJ1-1; D unclear. Per the germline V gene, CDR1 is MNHNS and CDR2 is SASEGT. The CDR3 consists of 14 residues. The CDR3 loop reads CTSSVIFLNTEAFF. The CDR3 bases are TGTACCAGCAGTGTTATATTTTTGAACACTGAAGCTTTCTTT.

The chain couples TRBV7-8 to TRBJ1-5, with D possibly being TRBD1 (5 bases). This CDR3 region has 16 residues. The V gene's germline CDR1 is SGHVS and CDR2 FQNEAQ. The V gene lost 5 bases and the J gene lost 4 bases, with 18 bases spanning the gap. The CDR3 DNA reads as TGTGCCAGCAGCCCAACAACCGGGACGGAGAATCAGCCCCAGCATTTT. This sequence encodes CASSPTTGTENQPQHF. The full variable domain, in which reference TRBV7-8 and TRBJ1-5 provide the parts outside the CDR3, is GAGVSQSPRYKVAKRGQDVALRCDPISGHVSLFWYQQALGQGPEFLTYFQNEAQLDKSGLPSDRFFAERPEGSVSTLKIQRTQQEDSAVYLCASSPTTGTENQPQHFGDGTRLSIL.